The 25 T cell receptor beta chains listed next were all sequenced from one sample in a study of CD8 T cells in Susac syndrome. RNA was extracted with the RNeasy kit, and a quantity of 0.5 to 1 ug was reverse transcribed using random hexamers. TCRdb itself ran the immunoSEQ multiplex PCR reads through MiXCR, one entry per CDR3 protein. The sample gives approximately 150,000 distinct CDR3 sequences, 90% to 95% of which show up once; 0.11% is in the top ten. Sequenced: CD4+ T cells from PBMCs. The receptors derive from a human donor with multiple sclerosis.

The CDR3 DNA reads as TGTGCCAGCAGCTTAGCGAATAGCGGGAAGTACAATGAGCAGTTCTTC. Its translation is CASSLANSGKYNEQFF. The genes are TRBV7-9 and TRBJ2-1; 8 bases fit TRBD2. The J segment lost 4 bases and the V segment lost 0 bases, leaving 5 bases of the junction unmatched. The V gene's germline CDR1 is SEHNR and CDR2 FQNEAQ (reference sequence). CDR3 length equals 16 residues.

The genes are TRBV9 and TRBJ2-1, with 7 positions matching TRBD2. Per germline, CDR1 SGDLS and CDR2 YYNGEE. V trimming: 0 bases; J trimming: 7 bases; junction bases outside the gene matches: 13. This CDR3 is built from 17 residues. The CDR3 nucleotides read TGTGCCAGCAGCGTAGTCGGGGGAGGGCCAGGCGAAAATGAGCAGTTCTTC. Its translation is CASSVVGGGPGENEQFF.

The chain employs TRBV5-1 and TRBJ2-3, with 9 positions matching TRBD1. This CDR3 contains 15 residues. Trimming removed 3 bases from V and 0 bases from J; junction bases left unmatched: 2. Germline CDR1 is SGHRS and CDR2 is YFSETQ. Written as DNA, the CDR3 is TGCGCCAGCAGCTGGACAGGGGATAGCACAGATACGCAGTATTTT. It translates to CASSWTGDSTDTQYF.

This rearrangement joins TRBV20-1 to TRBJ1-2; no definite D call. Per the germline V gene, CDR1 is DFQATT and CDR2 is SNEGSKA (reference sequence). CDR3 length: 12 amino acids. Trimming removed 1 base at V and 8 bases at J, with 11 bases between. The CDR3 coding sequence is TGCAGTGCTAGAGCGGACCTCTGGGGCTACACCTTC. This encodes CSARADLWGYTF.

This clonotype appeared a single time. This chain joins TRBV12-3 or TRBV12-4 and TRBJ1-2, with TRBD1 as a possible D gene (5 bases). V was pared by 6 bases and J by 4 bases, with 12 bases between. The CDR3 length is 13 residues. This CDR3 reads CASREGRFYGYTF. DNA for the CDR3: TGTGCCAGCAGGGAGGGGCGTTTCTATGGCTACACCTTC.

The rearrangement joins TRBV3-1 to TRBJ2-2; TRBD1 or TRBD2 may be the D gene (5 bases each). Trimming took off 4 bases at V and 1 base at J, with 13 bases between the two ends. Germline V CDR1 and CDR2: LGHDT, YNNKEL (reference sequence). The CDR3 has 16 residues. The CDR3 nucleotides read TGTGCCAGCAGCCCCCAACCGGGACGGAACACCGGGGAGCTGTTTTTT. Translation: CASSPQPGRNTGELFF.

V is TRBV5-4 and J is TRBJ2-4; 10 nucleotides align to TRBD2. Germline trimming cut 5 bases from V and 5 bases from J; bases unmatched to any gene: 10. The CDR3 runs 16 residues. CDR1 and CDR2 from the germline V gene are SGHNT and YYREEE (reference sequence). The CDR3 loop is CASSHSGGPNQNIQYF. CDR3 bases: TGTGCCAGCAGTCATAGCGGGGGGCCGAACCAAAACATTCAGTACTTC. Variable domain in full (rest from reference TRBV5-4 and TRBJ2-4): ETGVTQSPTHLIKTRGQQVTLRCSSQSGHNTVSWYQQALGQGPQFIFQYYREEENGRGNFPPRFSGLQFPNYSSELNVNALELDDSALYLCASSHSGGPNQNIQYFGAGTRLSVL.

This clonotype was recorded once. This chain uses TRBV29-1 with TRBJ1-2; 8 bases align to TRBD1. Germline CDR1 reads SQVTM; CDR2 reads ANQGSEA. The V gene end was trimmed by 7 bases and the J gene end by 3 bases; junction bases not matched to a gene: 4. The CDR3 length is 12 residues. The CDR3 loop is CSATTGDYGYTF. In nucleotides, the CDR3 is TGCAGCGCCACGACAGGGGACTATGGCTACACCTTC.

The CDR3 sequence: CSSLAGQDDYGYTF. In DNA form, the CDR3 reads TGCAGCTCCTTGGCGGGACAGGATGACTATGGCTACACCTTC. The J gene is TRBJ1-2, the V gene TRBV29-1; 8 bases agree with TRBD1. V lost 8 bases, J lost 3 bases, and 11 bases stayed unmatched. The CDR3 is 14 amino acids. CDR1 SQVTM and CDR2 ANQGSEA come from the germline V gene.

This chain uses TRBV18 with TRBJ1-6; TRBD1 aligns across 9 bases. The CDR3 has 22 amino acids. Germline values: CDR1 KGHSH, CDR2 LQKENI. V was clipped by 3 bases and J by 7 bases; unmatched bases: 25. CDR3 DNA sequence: TGTGCCAGCTCACCCATGGCAAGGGACCTGGCGACCTGGGACAGGGCGAATTCACCCCTCCACTTT. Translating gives CASSPMARDLATWDRANSPLHF.

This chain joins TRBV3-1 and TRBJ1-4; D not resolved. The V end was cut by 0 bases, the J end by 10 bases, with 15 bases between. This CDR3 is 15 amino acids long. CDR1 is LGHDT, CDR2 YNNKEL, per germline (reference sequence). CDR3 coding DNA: TGTGCCAGCAGCCAAGAGTCCGGGGTATTAGGAAAACTGTTTTTT. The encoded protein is CASSQESGVLGKLFF.

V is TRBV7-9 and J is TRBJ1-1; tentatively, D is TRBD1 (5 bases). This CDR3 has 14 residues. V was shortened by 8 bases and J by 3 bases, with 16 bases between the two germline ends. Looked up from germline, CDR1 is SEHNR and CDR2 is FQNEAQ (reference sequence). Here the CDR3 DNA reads TGTGCCAGCCGATCGGGGGGGAGGGACACTGAAGCTTTCTTT. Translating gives CASRSGGRDTEAFF.

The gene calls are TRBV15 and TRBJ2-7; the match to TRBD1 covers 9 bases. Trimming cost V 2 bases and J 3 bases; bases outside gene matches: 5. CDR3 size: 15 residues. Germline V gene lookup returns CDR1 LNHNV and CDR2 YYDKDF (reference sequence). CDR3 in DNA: TGTGCCACCAGCAGAACCGGGACAGGGAACTACGAGCAGTACTTC. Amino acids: CATSRTGTGNYEQYF.

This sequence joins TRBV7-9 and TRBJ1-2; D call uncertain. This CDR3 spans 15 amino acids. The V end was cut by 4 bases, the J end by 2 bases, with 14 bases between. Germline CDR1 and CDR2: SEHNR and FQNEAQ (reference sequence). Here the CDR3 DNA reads TGTGCCAGCAGCTCTACACGGCAGGCCAACTATGGCTACACCTTC. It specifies CASSSTRQANYGYTF.

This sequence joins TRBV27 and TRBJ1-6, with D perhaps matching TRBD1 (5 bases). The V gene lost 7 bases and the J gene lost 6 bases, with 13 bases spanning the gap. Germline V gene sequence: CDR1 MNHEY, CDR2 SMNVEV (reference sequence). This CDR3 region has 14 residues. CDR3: CASNPLGGNSPLHF. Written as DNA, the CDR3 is TGTGCCAGCAATCCCCTTGGGGGTAATTCACCCCTCCACTTT.

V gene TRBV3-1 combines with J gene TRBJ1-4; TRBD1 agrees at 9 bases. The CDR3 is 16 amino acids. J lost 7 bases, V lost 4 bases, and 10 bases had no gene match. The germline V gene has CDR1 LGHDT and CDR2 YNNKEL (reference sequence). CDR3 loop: CASSPRGTGRTEKLFF. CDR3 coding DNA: TGTGCCAGCAGCCCACGGGGGACAGGGAGGACTGAAAAACTGTTTTTT.

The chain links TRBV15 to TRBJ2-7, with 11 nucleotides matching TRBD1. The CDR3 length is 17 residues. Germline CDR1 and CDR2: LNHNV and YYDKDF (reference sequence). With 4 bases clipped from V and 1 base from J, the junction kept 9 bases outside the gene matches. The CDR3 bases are TGTGCCACCAGCATTTGGACAGGGGGCATTGGTTCCTACGAGCAGTACTTC. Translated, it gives CATSIWTGGIGSYEQYF.

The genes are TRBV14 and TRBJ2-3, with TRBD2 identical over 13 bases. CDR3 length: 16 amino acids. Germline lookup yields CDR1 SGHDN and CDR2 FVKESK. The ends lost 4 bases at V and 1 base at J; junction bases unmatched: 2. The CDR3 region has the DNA TGTGCCAGCAGCCCGGGACTAGCGGGACGCACAGATACGCAGTATTTT. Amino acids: CASSPGLAGRTDTQYF.

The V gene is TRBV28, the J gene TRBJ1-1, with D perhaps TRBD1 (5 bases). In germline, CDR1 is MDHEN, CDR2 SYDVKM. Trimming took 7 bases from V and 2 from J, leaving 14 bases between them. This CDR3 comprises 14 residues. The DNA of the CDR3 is TGTGCCAGCACTCCCCCAGGGCAAAACACTGAAGCTTTCTTT. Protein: CASTPPGQNTEAFF.

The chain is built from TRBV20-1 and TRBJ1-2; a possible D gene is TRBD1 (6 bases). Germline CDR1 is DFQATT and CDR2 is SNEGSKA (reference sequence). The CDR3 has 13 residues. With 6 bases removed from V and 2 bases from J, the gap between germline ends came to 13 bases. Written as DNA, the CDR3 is TGCAGTGCCCTTTCGGACAGAAACTATGGCTACACCTTC. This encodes CSALSDRNYGYTF.

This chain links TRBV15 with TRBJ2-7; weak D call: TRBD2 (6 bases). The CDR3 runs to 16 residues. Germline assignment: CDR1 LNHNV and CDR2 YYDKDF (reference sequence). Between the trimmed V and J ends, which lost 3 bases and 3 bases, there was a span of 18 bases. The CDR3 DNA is TGTGCCACCAGCAGCGCCACCGGGACTCCAGGCTACGAGCAGTACTTC. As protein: CATSSATGTPGYEQYF.

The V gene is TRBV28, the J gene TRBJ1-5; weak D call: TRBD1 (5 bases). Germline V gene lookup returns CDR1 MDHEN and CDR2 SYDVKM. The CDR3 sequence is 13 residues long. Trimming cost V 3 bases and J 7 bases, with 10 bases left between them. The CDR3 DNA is TGTGCCAGCAGTTTCAGGGCGGGGCAGCCCCAGCATTTT. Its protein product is CASSFRAGQPQHF.

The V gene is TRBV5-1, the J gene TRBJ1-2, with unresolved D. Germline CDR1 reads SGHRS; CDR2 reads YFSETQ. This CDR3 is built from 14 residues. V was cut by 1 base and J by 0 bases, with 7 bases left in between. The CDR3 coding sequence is TGCGCCAGCAGCTTGCTCCTGGCTAACTATGGCTACACCTTC. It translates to CASSLLLANYGYTF.

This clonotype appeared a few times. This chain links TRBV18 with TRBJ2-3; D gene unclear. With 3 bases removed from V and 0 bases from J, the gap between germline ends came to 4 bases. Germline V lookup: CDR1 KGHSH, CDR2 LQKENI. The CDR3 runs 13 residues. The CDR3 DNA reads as TGTGCCAGCTCACCCCCCAGCACAGATACGCAGTATTTT. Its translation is CASSPPSTDTQYF.

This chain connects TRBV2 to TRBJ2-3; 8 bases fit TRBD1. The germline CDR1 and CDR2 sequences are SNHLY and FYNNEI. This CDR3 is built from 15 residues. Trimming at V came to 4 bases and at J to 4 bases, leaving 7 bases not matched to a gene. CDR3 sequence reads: CASSAQGAAADTQYF. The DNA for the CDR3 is TGTGCCAGCAGTGCCCAGGGGGCGGCGGCAGATACGCAGTATTTT.